Following are 29 T cell receptor beta chains from one sample sequenced in a study of OX40 agonist ivuxolimab in advanced cancers. Libraries were made using the immunoSEQ multiplex PCR assay. The table comes from immuneACCESS by way of TCRdb, which keeps in-frame sequences with V and J called. Part of the clones is missing from these tables; in studies checked, under half for an unresolved V gene and the rest for unknown reasons. The sample table records tens of thousands of clones; around 84% of these occur just once. The ten largest clones add up to more than 0.95% of the sample. The sample consisted of CD4+ or CD8+ T cells sorted from blood, taken in a trial of the OX40 agonist ivuxolimab. These receptors all stem from an adult with an advanced solid tumor such as melanoma, head and neck, liver or kidney cancer.

The V call is TRBV28, the J call TRBJ2-1; 8 nucleotides align to TRBD1. V trimming: 8 bases; J trimming: 6 bases; junction bases outside the gene matches: 6. CDR3 size: 13 residues. Germline values: CDR1 MDHEN, CDR2 SYDVKM. The DNA of the CDR3 is TGTGCCAGCTGCCAGGGGGCCTTCAATGAGCAGTTCTTC. Protein: CASCQGAFNEQFF.

The chain recombines TRBV7-2 with TRBJ1-2; TRBD1 matches 7 bases. The CDR3 is 15 residues long. V shed 5 bases and J 0 bases; nucleotides not matched to a gene: 6. Germline CDR1 is SGHTA and CDR2 is FQGNSA. CDR3 protein: CASSPRTGTNYGYTF. CDR3 bases: TGTGCCAGCAGCCCCCGGACAGGTACTAACTATGGCTACACCTTC.

This clone was seen a few times. The CDR3 loop is CASSPRDQFWTGATDTQYF. In nucleotides, the CDR3 is TGTGCCAGCAGCCCAAGAGATCAGTTTTGGACAGGGGCGACAGATACGCAGTATTTT. This chain uses TRBV13 with TRBJ2-3; 9 nucleotides align to TRBD1. V was pared by 5 bases and J by 3 bases, with 18 bases of the junction left unmatched. The CDR3 covers 19 residues. In germline, CDR1 is PRHDT, CDR2 FYEKMQ (reference sequence).

The rearrangement joins TRBV29-1 to TRBJ2-3; TRBD2 agrees at 10 bases. The V gene end was trimmed by 3 bases and the J gene end by 2 bases; junction bases not matched to a gene: 2. CDR1 SQVTM and CDR2 ANQGSEA come from the germline V gene. This CDR3 is 14 amino acids long. CDR3 loop: CSVEGLAFTDTQYF. The DNA for the CDR3 is TGCAGCGTTGAGGGACTAGCGTTCACAGATACGCAGTATTTT.

This clone was detected once. The chain couples TRBV10-1 to TRBJ2-5; tentatively, D is TRBD1 or TRBD2 (6 bases each). Deletions cut 9 bases from V and 5 bases from J, with 16 bases between. The CDR3 consists of 13 residues. The V gene's germline CDR1 is WNHNN and CDR2 SYGVQD (reference sequence). The CDR3, as DNA: TGCGCCAGTTCGAGGGGGGCTGGGGAGACCCAGTACTTC. Its protein is CASSRGAGETQYF.

The chain combines TRBV28 with TRBJ1-3, with 7 bases identical to TRBD1. This CDR3 is 15 amino acids long. The germline V gene has CDR1 MDHEN and CDR2 SYDVKM. V trimming: 6 bases; J trimming: 0 bases; junction bases outside the gene matches: 5. The CDR3 loop is CASRPGTASGNTIYF. CDR3 nucleotides: TGTGCCAGCAGGCCCGGGACAGCCTCTGGAAACACCATATATTTT.

This chain uses TRBV18 with TRBJ1-5; 7 positions agree with TRBD1. Per the germline V gene, CDR1 is KGHSH and CDR2 is LQKENI. This CDR3 is 13 amino acids long. V trimming: 6 bases; J trimming: 4 bases; junction bases outside the gene matches: 3. CDR3 DNA sequence: TGTGCCAGCTCGCAACAGGGGAATCAGCCCCAGCATTTT. Amino acids: CASSQQGNQPQHF.

The count of this clone is one. The chain uses TRBV19 and TRBJ2-2; tentatively, D is TRBD2 (5 bases). Trimming took off 7 bases at V and 1 base at J, with 10 bases between the two ends. Germline-derived CDR1 and CDR2 are LNHDA and SQIVND (reference sequence). The CDR3 is 14 residues long. CDR3 in amino acids: CASTRRENTGELFF. CDR3 bases: TGTGCCAGTACCCGACGGGAGAACACCGGGGAGCTGTTTTTT.

The rearrangement joins TRBV11-2 to TRBJ1-4; 11 positions agree with TRBD1. CDR1 is SGHAT, CDR2 FQNNGV, per germline. CDR3 length: 16 residues. Trimming at V came to 5 bases and at J to 0 bases, leaving 2 bases not matched to a gene. CDR3 amino acids: CASSLGQGATNEKLFF. CDR3 sequence (DNA): TGTGCCAGCAGCCTGGGACAGGGGGCAACTAATGAAAAACTGTTTTTT.

The chain uses TRBV18 and TRBJ1-3; TRBD1 agrees at 7 bases. CDR1 and CDR2 from the germline V gene are KGHSH and LQKENI. The CDR3 extends over 17 amino acids. V dropped 5 bases and J dropped 0; count of bases not matched to a gene: 10. DNA of the CDR3: TGTGCCAGCTCAGACCGACAGGGTTCGTACTCTGGAAACACCATATATTTT. Translation gives CASSDRQGSYSGNTIYF.

V usage is TRBV7-3 and J usage is TRBJ2-1; 12 bases line up with TRBD2. This CDR3 is 15 amino acids long. V was pared by 1 base and J by 5 bases, with 0 bases of the junction left unmatched. Germline CDR1 SGHTA, CDR2 FQGTGA. The CDR3 sequence is CASSLRLAGDNEQFF. The CDR3 DNA sequence: TGTGCCAGCAGCTTAAGACTAGCGGGGGACAATGAGCAGTTCTTC.

This clone was recorded only once. The J gene is TRBJ2-5, the V gene TRBV18, with D possibly TRBD1 on 6 matching bases. CDR1 and CDR2 (germline): KGHSH, LQKENI. This CDR3 contains 15 residues. Trimming cost V 4 bases and J 3 bases, with 15 bases left between them. The CDR3 DNA reads TGTGCCAGCTCACTAATACAGGGCTTGAAAGAGACCCAGTACTTC. It encodes CASSLIQGLKETQYF.

The chain links TRBV28 to TRBJ2-2; tentatively, D is TRBD2 (5 bases). Germline lookup yields CDR1 MDHEN and CDR2 SYDVKM. V was trimmed by 6 bases and J by 4 bases, leaving 18 bases between them. This CDR3 is 16 amino acids long. DNA of the CDR3: TGTGCCAGCAGCCGGTTTGAGGGCAGTGGCACCGGGGAGCTGTTTTTT. Amino acids: CASSRFEGSGTGELFF.

The CDR3 spells CASSLLPGVDGELFF. The CDR3 region has the DNA TGTGCCAGCAGCTTGTTGCCTGGGGTTGACGGGGAGCTGTTTTTT. The V call is TRBV7-2, the J call TRBJ2-2; D unclear. Germline V gene data show CDR1 as SGHTA and CDR2 as FQGNSA. Trimming cost V 3 bases and J 7 bases, with 15 bases left between them. The CDR3 totals 15 residues.

The V call is TRBV10-2, the J call TRBJ2-5, with D unclear. The V and J ends lost 4 bases and 5 bases respectively, with 11 bases between them. CDR1 and CDR2 from the germline V gene are WSHSY and SAAADI. The CDR3 has 13 amino acids. The CDR3 bases are TGCGCCAGCAGTGCGTCAGTATGGGAGACCCAGTACTTC. It yields the protein CASSASVWETQYF.

The CDR3, as DNA: TGTGCCAGTGCCGAGGGGTCCCGCTTGACTGAAGCTTTCTTT. Translating it yields CASAEGSRLTEAFF. This chain links TRBV19 with TRBJ1-1, with D perhaps TRBD1 (5 bases). Germline V gene sequence: CDR1 LNHDA, CDR2 SQIVND (reference sequence). Trimming shortened V by 8 bases and J by 5 bases, and 18 bases separated the two germline ends. The CDR3 runs to 14 residues. The whole variable domain, filled in from reference TRBV19 and TRBJ1-1, reads DGGITQSPKYLFRKEGQNVTLSCEQNLNHDAMYWYRQDPGQGLRLIYYSQIVNDFQKGDIAEGYSVSREKKESFPLTVTSAQKNPTAFYLCASAEGSRLTEAFFGQGTRLTVV.

The rearrangement uses TRBV7-9 and TRBJ2-1; D could derive from TRBD1 or TRBD2 (5 bases each). The length of the CDR3 is 18 residues. Germline V gene data show CDR1 as SEHNR and CDR2 as FQNEAQ (reference sequence). Trimming stripped 3 bases from V and 5 bases from J, with 23 bases between. CDR3 residues: CASSFGGRRLLWNNEQFF. The CDR3 nucleotides read TGTGCCAGCAGCTTTGGGGGAAGGCGACTGCTCTGGAACAATGAGCAGTTCTTC.

V is TRBV28 and J is TRBJ2-1; 8 nucleotides align to TRBD1. Germline trimming cut 11 bases from V and 2 bases from J; bases unmatched to any gene: 5. The CDR3 runs 13 residues. Germline CDR1 reads MDHEN; CDR2 reads SYDVKM. The CDR3 protein is CAAGGGAYNEQFF. CDR3 DNA: TGTGCCGCAGGGGGCGGGGCCTACAATGAGCAGTTCTTC. The variable domain in full, completed from reference TRBV28 and TRBJ2-1, reads DVKVTQSSRYLVKRTGEKVFLECVQDMDHENMFWYRQDPGLGLRLIYFSYDVKMKEKGDIPEGYSVSREKKERFSLILESASTNQTSMYLCAAGGGAYNEQFFGPGTRLTVL.

The rearrangement uses TRBV4-2 and TRBJ1-1; 8 bases map to TRBD1. This CDR3 region has 16 residues. With V trimmed by 2 bases and J by 0 bases, 5 bases remained unmatched. The germline CDR1 and CDR2 sequences are LGHNA and YNFKEQ. The CDR3: CASSQSLGQVNTEAFF. The CDR3 bases are TGTGCCAGCAGCCAAAGCTTGGGACAGGTGAACACTGAAGCTTTCTTT.

The chain uses TRBV12-5 and TRBJ1-1; D might be TRBD1 (6 bases). V shed 9 bases and J shed 5 bases, with 16 bases lying between them. The CDR3 is 13 amino acids. Germline CDR1 reads LGHNT; CDR2 reads FRNRAP. DNA of the CDR3: TGTGCTAGCAAGGGGGGGTTGACGACTGAAGCTTTCTTT. It is translated as CASKGGLTTEAFF.

This chain connects TRBV5-1 to TRBJ2-7; maybe TRBD2 (6 bases). Trimming took 1 base from V and 1 from J, leaving 15 bases between them. The CDR3 consists of 16 residues. CDR1 is SGHRS and CDR2 is YFSETQ in the germline V gene. CDR3 nucleotides: TGCGCCAGCAGCTTGTTATCCGGGGGAGGTTCCTACGAGCAGTACTTC. Encoded protein: CASSLLSGGGSYEQYF.

The chain recombines TRBV6-5 with TRBJ2-2, with 11 bases fitting TRBD1. This CDR3 comprises 16 residues. CDR1 MNHEY and CDR2 SVGAGI come from the germline V gene. V was clipped by 0 bases and J by 6 bases; unmatched bases: 3. Here the CDR3 DNA reads TGTGCCAGCAGTTACTCGGCGGGACAGGGGGCCGGGGAGCTGTTTTTT. This codes for CASSYSAGQGAGELFF.

Points on this clone: The sample carries other DNA sequences with the same CDR3. The V gene is TRBV7-2, the J gene TRBJ2-3; D gene ambiguous. This CDR3 is built from 14 residues. V was pared by 5 bases and J by 0 bases, with 9 bases between. The germline V gene encodes CDR1 SGHTA and CDR2 FQGNSA. The CDR3 spells CASSPRGSTDTQYF. Written as DNA, the CDR3 is TGTGCCAGCAGCCCCCGAGGTAGCACAGATACGCAGTATTTT.

In DNA form, the CDR3 reads TGTGCCAGCAGTTTATTCGGACGTATAGCAGGGGCCTACGAGCAGTACTTC. As protein: CASSLFGRIAGAYEQYF. The chain has TRBV28 and TRBJ2-7; possibly TRBD1 for D (6 bases). Germline V gives CDR1 MDHEN, CDR2 SYDVKM. This CDR3 contains 17 residues. The V gene lost 1 base and the J gene lost 2 bases, with 18 bases spanning the gap.

This chain connects TRBV7-2 to TRBJ2-1; D perhaps matches TRBD1 (5 bases). Germline loops: CDR1 SGHTA, CDR2 FQGNSA. The CDR3 consists of 14 residues. The V gene lost 5 bases and the J gene lost 2 bases, with 10 bases spanning the gap. The CDR3 DNA reads TGTGCCAGCAGCCCCAGGGTGACCTACAATGAGCAGTTCTTC. The encoded protein is CASSPRVTYNEQFF.

This chain links TRBV6-5 with TRBJ2-1; D is unresolved. With 6 bases removed from V and 4 bases from J, the gap between germline ends came to 7 bases. Germline CDR1 and CDR2: MNHEY and SVGAGI. This CDR3 has 12 amino acids. The DNA of the CDR3 is TGTGCCAGCAGGGCAGAGTACAATGAGCAGTTCTTC. This encodes CASRAEYNEQFF.

V is TRBV10-3 and J is TRBJ1-2; D remains ambiguous. V was pared by 9 bases and J by 7 bases, with 12 bases between. There are 11 residues in the CDR3. Germline values: CDR1 ENHRY, CDR2 SYGVKD. Here the CDR3 reads CAILSDGGYTF. DNA of the CDR3: TGTGCCATACTATCGGACGGTGGCTACACCTTC.

DNA for the CDR3: TGTGCCAGCTCACTGCTGGGGGGAAAGGATGAAAAACTGTTTTTT. Residues: CASSLLGGKDEKLFF. The rearrangement joins TRBV18 to TRBJ1-4, with a weak D call TRBD1 (5 bases). The germline gives CDR1 KGHSH, CDR2 LQKENI. Trimming stripped 4 bases from V and 6 bases from J, with 15 bases between. CDR3 length: 15 residues.

This chain links TRBV5-4 with TRBJ2-3; no reliable D call. V lost 0 bases, J lost 6 bases, and 11 bases lay in between. CDR3 size: 14 residues. The germline CDR1 and CDR2 sequences are SGHNT and YYREEE (reference sequence). Here the CDR3 reads CASSLGTAKDTQYF. The CDR3 bases are TGTGCCAGCAGCTTGGGGACCGCTAAGGATACGCAGTATTTT.